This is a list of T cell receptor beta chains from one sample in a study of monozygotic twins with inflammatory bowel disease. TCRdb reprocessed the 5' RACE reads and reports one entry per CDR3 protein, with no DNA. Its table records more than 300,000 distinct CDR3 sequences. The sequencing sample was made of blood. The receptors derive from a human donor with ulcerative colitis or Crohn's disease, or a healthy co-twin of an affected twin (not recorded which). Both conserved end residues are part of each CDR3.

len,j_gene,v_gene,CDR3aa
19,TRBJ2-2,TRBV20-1,CSARLATGTSGANTGELFF
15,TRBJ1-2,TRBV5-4,CASSLGQSEYYGYTF
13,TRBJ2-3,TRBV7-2,CASTWTPTDTQYF
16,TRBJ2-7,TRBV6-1,CASSEGVRGGAYEQYF
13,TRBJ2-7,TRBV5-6,CATSPGQGYEQYF
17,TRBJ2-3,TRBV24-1,CATSDPSGGADTDTQYF
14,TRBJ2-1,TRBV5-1,CASRSNAGPNEQFF
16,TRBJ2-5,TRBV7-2,CASSRRAGAGLETQYF
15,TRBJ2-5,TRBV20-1,CSARPPTSGGAEKYF
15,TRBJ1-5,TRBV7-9,CASSSHREENQPQHF
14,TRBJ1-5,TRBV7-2,CASSLQGSNQPQHF
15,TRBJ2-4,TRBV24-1,CATSDSRTGAHIQYF
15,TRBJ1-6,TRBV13,CASSPGERAYSPLHF
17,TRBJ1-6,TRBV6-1,CATSRDRLSSYNSPLHF
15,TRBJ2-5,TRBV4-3,CASSQVRTTGETQYF
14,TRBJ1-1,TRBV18,CASSLDREATEAFF
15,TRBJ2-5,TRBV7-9,CASSLGGQTQETQYF
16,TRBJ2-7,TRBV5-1,CASSLMATVGRNEQYF
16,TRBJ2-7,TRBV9,CASSVADRGSTYEQYF
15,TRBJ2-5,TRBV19,CASSSGRTLVETQYF
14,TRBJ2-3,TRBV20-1,CSATGTASTDTQYF
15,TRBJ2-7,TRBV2,CASSEALGGYYEQYF
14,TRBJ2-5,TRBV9,CASSVWTGAETQYF
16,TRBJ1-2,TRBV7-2,CASSSQWARFNYGYTF
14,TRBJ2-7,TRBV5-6,CAISPTAPSYEQYF
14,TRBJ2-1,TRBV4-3,CASSQYGYDNEQFF
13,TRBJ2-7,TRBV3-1,CASRGQGAYERYF
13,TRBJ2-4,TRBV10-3,CAIRGVGENIQYF
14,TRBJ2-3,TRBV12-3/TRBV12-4,CASSASGGADTQYF
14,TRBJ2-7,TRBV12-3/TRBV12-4,CASSSGTLSYEQYF
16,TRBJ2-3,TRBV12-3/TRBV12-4,CASSPTGTSATDTQYF
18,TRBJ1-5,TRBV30,CAWSVPPNTGGGNQPQHF